This T cell receptor (beta chain) derives from a study of T cell repertoires in cytomegalovirus infection (dated by TCRdb to about 2019). Notes on the research overall: The HLA type of each donor mattered for the analysis, because public TCR beta signatures pointed to carriage of CMV infection along with the matching HLA type. What the research found in general, with its limitations: The ex vivo response was dominated by HLA-C-restricted CMV-specific TCR beta clonotypes, which also provided the single most frequent clonotype in two of eight donors. In both this cohort and an independent cohort of 352 donors, the cumulative frequency of public TCR beta family members distinguished carriers of CMV infection plus the relevant HLA type.

The CDR1 and CDR2 encoded by the germline V gene (reference sequence) are LNHDA and SQIVND. Inclusive of the bounding cysteine and phenylalanine, the CDR3 is 13 residues long. Kept here is only the CDR3 DNA, which spans 39 bases and is read in frame from base 1. The germline ends are 11 bases apart after V is trimmed by 3 bases and J by 6 bases. As to this clonotype: It has no known antigen specificity. No clone much larger than this one lies a single base away; base qualities are absent.

Sequencer: Illumina HiSeq 1500. TCRdb itself trimmed the public reads at Q25 with fastp, ran MiXCR and retained productive beta chains. Records with the same CDR3 protein are collapsed into one entry carrying the most frequent genes and DNA. This sample holds about 180,000 distinct CDR3 sequences; roughly an eighth were observed only once. 20% to 30% of the sample is in the top ten clones. The V gene is TRBV19 and the J gene is TRBJ1-1; a confident D gene designation cannot be given. The specimen was PBMCs. This sequence was found in a human donor in good health (CMV status not recorded). Some clones in this sample may be carry-over from other donors' samples. CDR3 protein: CASSIYGSAEAFF. In nucleotide form, the sequence is TGTGCCAGTAGTATTTACGGGTCGGCTGAAGCTTTCTTT.